This TCR beta chain was sequenced in a study of response to subunit inactivated influenza vaccine listed by TCRdb under 2018. About the investigation overall: To follow how T cells responded to a trivalent subunit inactivated influenza vaccine, the researchers relied on deep quantitative profiling of the T cell receptor repertoire. Overall study results and their limits: The authors suggested that each seasonal influenza vaccination may recruit only a limited number of new T cells.

Remarks on this clonotype: Its antigen is currently not known. Germline is not matched at one junction end, which may reflect a read error.

The protocol used for the library was RT-PCR. The listed sequencing device is Illumina HiSeq 2500. The public sequencing data were trimmed at Q25 with fastp and processed into clonotypes with MiXCR by TCRdb, which kept only in-frame beta chains. Identical CDR3 proteins give one entry, which carries the most common genes and DNA. This sample lists about 780,000 distinct CDR3 sequences; approximately 17% were detected once. The ten largest clones capture roughly 11% of the sample. Sequenced material: PBMCs from blood, taken less than 6 days after vaccination. The TCR comes from a man aged 45 to 65 who received an inactivated influenza vaccine. Donor details come from another sample of the same person, matched by shared clones.

In nucleotides, the sequence is TGTGCCATCAGTTTTAAGGGGGAAAATCTCCCCTACAATGAGCAGTTCTTC. Translated, it reads CAISFKGENLPYNEQFF. The chain couples TRBV27 to TRBJ2-1; perhaps TRBD1 is the D gene, with 6 bases matching. CDR1 is given as MNHEY and CDR2 as SMNVEV, both from the germline V gene (reference sequence). The CDR3 holds 17 amino acids from the cysteine to the phenylalanine. CDR3 DNA is the only sequence kept; it has 51 bases, read in frame from the first base.